Listed below are T cell receptor beta chains from one sample, sequenced in a study of human T cells and chemical hapten exposure. Using its own MiXCR run on the RACE reads, TCRdb lists one record per CDR3 protein. The sample records 28,000 or so distinct CDR3 sequences, 6.5% to 8.5% being singletons. Sequencing used whole blood. Receptor source: a human donor in good health. Some clones in this sample may be carry-over from other donors' samples. Both conserved end residues are part of each CDR3. Each record gives: J gene, V gene, D gene, clone size, CDR3 protein, CDR3 DNA. A D gene is named only where the DNA matches it firmly. A row's size may be missing; if present it is once, few, many or a size class.

j_call: TRBJ2-5; v_call: TRBV5-4; d_call: NA; clone_size: NA; cdr3_aa: CASSPEAVYQETQYF; cdr3_nt: TGTGCCAGCAGCCCTGAAGCGGTGTACCAAGAGACCCAGTACTTC
j_call: TRBJ2-5; v_call: TRBV5-1; d_call: NA; clone_size: NA; cdr3_aa: CASSLVGAAETQYF; cdr3_nt: TGCGCCAGCAGCTTGGTGGGAGCTGCAGAGACCCAGTACTTC
j_call: TRBJ2-5; v_call: TRBV5-4; d_call: TRBD2; clone_size: few; cdr3_aa: CASSLEASGEETQYF; cdr3_nt: TGTGCCAGCAGCTTGGAGGCTAGCGGTGAAGAGACCCAGTACTTC
j_call: TRBJ2-4; v_call: TRBV7-9; d_call: NA; clone_size: NA; cdr3_aa: CASSLDGGNIQYF; cdr3_nt: TGTGCCAGCAGCTTGGACGGGGGAAACATTCAGTACTTC
j_call: TRBJ2-1; v_call: TRBV12-3/TRBV12-4; d_call: NA; clone_size: many; cdr3_aa: CASSSFMSNEQFF; cdr3_nt: TGTGCCAGCAGTTCCTTCATGAGTAATGAGCAGTTCTTC
j_call: TRBJ1-5; v_call: TRBV30; d_call: NA; clone_size: NA; cdr3_aa: CAWSAGGDQPQHF; cdr3_nt: TGTGCCTGGAGTGCCGGGGGTGATCAGCCCCAGCATTTT
j_call: TRBJ1-1; v_call: TRBV5-5; d_call: NA; clone_size: NA; cdr3_aa: CASSREPNTEAFF; cdr3_nt: TGTGCCAGCAGCCGGGAGCCGAACACTGAAGCTTTCTTT
j_call: TRBJ1-4; v_call: TRBV15; d_call: NA; clone_size: NA; cdr3_aa: CATNPTWGNEKLFF; cdr3_nt: TGTGCCACCAACCCGACCTGGGGAAATGAAAAACTGTTTTTT
j_call: TRBJ2-6; v_call: TRBV29-1; d_call: NA; clone_size: many; cdr3_aa: CSVAGDAGANVLTF; cdr3_nt: TGCAGCGTTGCAGGGGACGCTGGGGCCAACGTCCTGACTTTC
j_call: TRBJ1-4; v_call: TRBV28; d_call: NA; clone_size: few; cdr3_aa: CASSLRGDEKLFF; cdr3_nt: TGTGCCAGCAGTTTACGGGGGGATGAAAAACTGTTTTTT
j_call: TRBJ2-1; v_call: TRBV18; d_call: NA; clone_size: NA; cdr3_aa: CASSPGQLSYNEQFF; cdr3_nt: TGTGCCAGCTCACCAGGACAGCTTTCCTACAATGAGCAGTTCTTC
j_call: TRBJ2-7; v_call: TRBV12-3/TRBV12-4; d_call: NA; clone_size: many; cdr3_aa: CASSRRSDLEQYF; cdr3_nt: TGTGCCAGCAGCCGACGGTCCGACCTCGAGCAGTACTTC
j_call: TRBJ2-7; v_call: TRBV28; d_call: NA; clone_size: few; cdr3_aa: CASSLERGREQYF; cdr3_nt: TGTGCCAGCAGTTTAGAAAGGGGCCGCGAGCAGTACTTC
j_call: TRBJ1-1; v_call: TRBV7-2; d_call: NA; clone_size: many; cdr3_aa: CASSLGSWGTEAFF; cdr3_nt: TGTGCCAGCAGCTTAGGATCCTGGGGTACTGAAGCTTTCTTT
j_call: TRBJ1-6; v_call: TRBV9; d_call: NA; clone_size: many; cdr3_aa: CASSVGDGPNSPLHF; cdr3_nt: TGTGCCAGCAGCGTAGGGGACGGACCGAATTCACCCCTCCACTTT
j_call: TRBJ1-3; v_call: TRBV5-1; d_call: NA; clone_size: NA; cdr3_aa: CASSLGSLSGNTIYF; cdr3_nt: TGCGCCAGCAGCTTGGGCAGCCTTTCCGGAAACACCATATATTTT
j_call: TRBJ2-5; v_call: TRBV7-6; d_call: TRBD1; clone_size: many; cdr3_aa: CASSSTTGGGQETQYF; cdr3_nt: TGTGCCAGCAGCTCCACGACAGGGGGAGGACAAGAGACCCAGTACTTC
j_call: TRBJ1-2; v_call: TRBV7-2; d_call: NA; clone_size: NA; cdr3_aa: CASSLEIWDLYGYTF; cdr3_nt: TGTGCCAGCAGCTTAGAGATTTGGGACCTCTATGGCTACACCTTC
j_call: TRBJ2-1; v_call: TRBV6-5; d_call: TRBD2; clone_size: many; cdr3_aa: CASSYGGTRGNEQFF; cdr3_nt: TGTGCCAGCAGTTACGGCGGGACTAGGGGCAATGAGCAGTTCTTC
j_call: TRBJ2-1; v_call: TRBV29-1; d_call: NA; clone_size: many; cdr3_aa: CSVDPGSRNEQFF; cdr3_nt: TGCAGCGTTGACCCCGGGAGCCGCAATGAGCAGTTCTTC
j_call: TRBJ1-5; v_call: TRBV6-1; d_call: TRBD1; clone_size: few; cdr3_aa: CASRFRDSNQPQHF; cdr3_nt: TGTGCCAGCAGATTCCGGGACAGTAATCAGCCCCAGCATTTT
j_call: TRBJ1-1; v_call: TRBV6-6; d_call: NA; clone_size: few; cdr3_aa: CASILQWKNTEAFF; cdr3_nt: TGTGCCAGCATTTTGCAGTGGAAGAACACTGAAGCTTTCTTT
j_call: TRBJ2-1; v_call: TRBV14; d_call: NA; clone_size: many; cdr3_aa: CASSPTGARYNEQFF; cdr3_nt: TGTGCCAGCAGCCCTACGGGGGCCCGCTACAATGAGCAGTTCTTC
j_call: TRBJ2-4; v_call: TRBV28; d_call: TRBD1; clone_size: many; cdr3_aa: CASSIYLTGAKNIQYF; cdr3_nt: TGTGCCAGCAGCATCTACCTGACAGGGGCCAAAAACATTCAGTACTTC
j_call: TRBJ1-5; v_call: TRBV12-3/TRBV12-4; d_call: NA; clone_size: many; cdr3_aa: CASSRTTPFNQPQHF; cdr3_nt: TGTGCCAGCAGTCGTACTACCCCCTTTAATCAGCCCCAGCATTTT
j_call: TRBJ2-1; v_call: TRBV5-1; d_call: TRBD2; clone_size: NA; cdr3_aa: CASSLGFGTSGRIGSLNEQFF; cdr3_nt: TGCGCCAGCAGCTTGGGTTTCGGGACTAGCGGGAGAATCGGGTCCCTCAATGAGCAGTTCTTC
j_call: TRBJ2-3; v_call: TRBV19; d_call: TRBD2; clone_size: few; cdr3_aa: CASSQRESRPSDTQYF; cdr3_nt: TGTGCCAGTAGCCAGCGGGAGAGTCGTCCATCAGATACGCAGTATTTT
j_call: TRBJ1-3; v_call: TRBV7-2; d_call: NA; clone_size: many; cdr3_aa: CASSAILNTIYF; cdr3_nt: TGTGCCAGCAGCGCGATCCTTAACACCATATATTTT
j_call: TRBJ2-2; v_call: TRBV4-1; d_call: NA; clone_size: NA; cdr3_aa: CASSQDHNTGELFF; cdr3_nt: TGCGCCAGCAGCCAAGATCATAACACCGGGGAGCTGTTTTTT
j_call: TRBJ2-7; v_call: TRBV20-1; d_call: TRBD2; clone_size: many; cdr3_aa: CSANHPAGGSYEQYF; cdr3_nt: TGCAGTGCTAACCATCCTGCCGGGGGGTCCTACGAGCAGTACTTC
j_call: TRBJ2-5; v_call: TRBV11-2; d_call: NA; clone_size: few; cdr3_aa: CASRRPQKVQETQYF; cdr3_nt: TGTGCCAGCCGTAGGCCCCAGAAAGTCCAAGAGACCCAGTACTTC